The clone carrying this T cell receptor beta chain was found many times. The antigen remains undetermined. The CDR3 runs to 17 residues. V gave up 1 base and J gave up 0 bases, with 13 bases separating them. From germline, CDR1 is SGHVS and CDR2 FQNEAQ. The data originate from a study of T cells in Graves' hyperthyroidism and ophthalmopathy. Uncontrolled infection, other autoimmune disease, pregnancy or lactation barred patients from enrollment. RNA transcripts yielded amplified TCR beta CDR3 regions. A set of HTBI primers served as the primers for a first-round RT-PCR of the TCR CDR3. One entry per CDR3 protein, called by TCRdb with MiXCR from the multiplex PCR reads. The sample consists of about 210,000 distinct CDR3 sequences, approximately 20% of them appearing once. Study outcomes and limitations: Peripheral blood also featured most of the thyroid clonotypes expanded above 0.001.

The source material was blood. This TCR was recovered from a man aged 35 to 55 with Graves' hyperthyroidism. The chain couples TRBV7-8 to TRBJ2-1, with D tentatively TRBD2 (6 bases). The CDR3 DNA reads TGTGCCAGCAGCTTAGGGGGGGTCCAAAGCTCCTACAATGAGCAGTTCTTC. Amino acids: CASSLGGVQSSYNEQFF. The full variable domain, rest sourced from reference TRBV7-8 and TRBJ2-1, is GAGVSQSPRYKVAKRGQDVALRCDPISGHVSLFWYQQALGQGPEFLTYFQNEAQLDKSGLPSDRFFAERPEGSVSTLKIQRTQQEDSAVYLCASSLGGVQSSYNEQFFGPGTRLTVL.